This T cell receptor beta chain was identified during a study of T cells in Graves' hyperthyroidism and ophthalmopathy. Findings of the study overall: From stable hyperthyroidism, ophthalmopathy was set apart by a 13 V-J model.

Amplification of TCR beta CDR3 regions used RNA as the template. The TCR CDR3 first-round RT-PCR relied on the HTBI primer set. TCRdb analysed the multiplex PCR reads with MiXCR anew, one entry per CDR3 protein. This table has a few hundred thousand distinct CDR3 sequences, about 45% appearing once. The germline V gene encodes CDR1 SNHLY and CDR2 FYNNEI. CDR3 size: 13 residues. The V gene end was trimmed by 6 bases and the J gene end by 4 bases; junction bases not matched to a gene: 6. Only a few counts were recorded for this clonotype. Antigen specificity is unknown. If no ophthalmopathy progression occurred within 18 months, Graves' hyperthyroidism was stable. Disease duration under 2 months; hyperthyroidism patients were aged 18 to 65.

This sequence originates from a young woman with Graves' hyperthyroidism. Material: peripheral blood or thyroid tissue (not recorded which). The J gene is TRBJ2-7, the V gene TRBV2; 7 bases map to TRBD2. For the CDR3, the DNA is TGTGCCAGCAGCCCCTCTAGCGGATACGAGCAGTACTTC. Translating it yields CASSPSSGYEQYF. The variable domain in full, with the rest retrieved from reference TRBV2 and TRBJ2-7, is EPEVTQTPSHQVTQMGQEVILRCVPISNHLYFYWYRQILGQKVEFLVSFYNNEISEKSEIFDDQFSVERPDGSNFTLKIRSTKLEDSAMYFCASSPSSGYEQYFGPGTRLTVT.